The rows below give T cell receptor beta chains drawn from one sample of a study of naive and memory T cell subsets. TCRdb reprocessed the 5' RACE reads via MiXCR and lists one record per CDR3 protein. The sample has roughly 56,000 distinct CDR3 sequences; 7% to 8.5% are singletons. Receptor source: a male donor in good health. Both conserved end residues are part of each CDR3. Each record gives: clone size, J gene, CDR3 length, D gene, V gene, CDR3 DNA, CDR3 protein. A D gene is named only where the DNA matches it firmly. Clone size appears in some rows only: once, few, many, or a class for an expanded clone.

few TRBJ2-7 12 . TRBV29-1 TGCAGCGTTGAAAGCGCGAGCTACGAGCAGTACTTC CSVESASYEQYF
many TRBJ2-3 17 . TRBV5-1 TGCGCCAGCAGCCGGGACATCGAGAATCCTAGCACAGATACGCAGTATTTT CASSRDIENPSTDTQYF
few TRBJ2-1 15 TRBD2 TRBV5-5 TGTGCCAGCAGCCTCCGGACTAGCGGGAGTAACGAGCAGTTCTTC CASSLRTSGSNEQFF
. TRBJ1-1 13 . TRBV9 TGTGCCAGCAGCTCGCAGGGGAGGACTGAAGCTTTCTTT CASSSQGRTEAFF
few TRBJ2-7 14 TRBD2 TRBV5-6 TGTGCCAGCAGCCAGCAGACTAGCCAATACGAGCAGTACTTC CASSQQTSQYEQYF
. TRBJ1-2 14 . TRBV12-3/TRBV12-4 TGTGCCAGCAGTCCTAGCGCATTAAGGTGGGGCTACACCTTC CASSPSALRWGYTF
many TRBJ2-7 14 TRBD2 TRBV5-1 TGCGCCAGCAGCTTGGCTGCGGGAGCCTACGAGCAGTACTTC CASSLAAGAYEQYF
many TRBJ1-1 13 TRBD1 TRBV29-1 TGCAGCGTTGAAGGACAGGGGTACACTGAAGCTTTCTTT CSVEGQGYTEAFF
many TRBJ2-3 15 . TRBV19 TGTGCCAGTAAATACCAGGCAGGGGGCACAGATACGCAGTATTTT CASKYQAGGTDTQYF
many TRBJ2-1 15 . TRBV29-1 TGCAGCGTTCCCGGAGGCACCCTAGCCTACAATGAGCAGTTCTTC CSVPGGTLAYNEQFF
few TRBJ2-1 15 TRBD2 TRBV12-3/TRBV12-4 TGTGCCAGCAGCCAAACTAGCGGGAGGTGGAATGAGCAGTTCTTC CASSQTSGRWNEQFF
few TRBJ1-4 12 . TRBV4-2 TGTGCCAGCAGCCAAGGCAACGAAAAACTGTTTTTT CASSQGNEKLFF
few TRBJ1-4 16 TRBD1 TRBV5-1 TGCGCCAGCAGCCCGGGACAGGGGGCTCTCGGTGAAAAACTGTTTTTT CASSPGQGALGEKLFF
many TRBJ2-3 15 . TRBV6-5 TGTGCCAGCATGGGGAGCGGAGGTAGGACAGATACGCAGTATTTT CASMGSGGRTDTQYF
many TRBJ2-7 16 . TRBV5-1 TGCGCCAGCAGCTTGGTCGCGGGGATGAACTCCTACGAGCAGTACTTC CASSLVAGMNSYEQYF
many TRBJ2-7 14 TRBD2 TRBV20-1 TGCAGTGCTAGCACGGGGGGTGCTTGGCGGGAGCAGTACTTC CSASTGGAWREQYF
. TRBJ1-1 14 . TRBV18 TGTGCCAGCTCACCCAGTGAGGGGTACACTGAAGCTTTCTTT CASSPSEGYTEAFF
few TRBJ2-7 12 . TRBV30 TGTGCCTGGACCCCCGGGGCGGGCGAGCAGTACTTC CAWTPGAGEQYF
many TRBJ2-1 14 TRBD2 TRBV6-2/TRBV6-3 TGTGCCAGCAGTTACCTAGCGGCTATCAATGAGCAGTTCTTC CASSYLAAINEQFF
many TRBJ2-7 13 TRBD2 TRBV20-1 TGCAGTGCTAGGACTAGCAGAACCTACGAGCAGTACTTC CSARTSRTYEQYF
. TRBJ2-1 14 . TRBV2 TGTGCCAGCACGGGAGACGGAGGCGGCAATGAGCAGTTCTTC CASTGDGGGNEQFF
many TRBJ2-1 14 . TRBV5-4 TGTGCCAGCAGCTTGGTGGCCGCGAGCAATGAGCAGTTCTTC CASSLVAASNEQFF
many TRBJ1-1 14 . TRBV18 TGTGCCAGCTCGACCCTGGGGAGCGTTACTGAAGCTTTCTTT CASSTLGSVTEAFF
. TRBJ2-5 15 TRBD2 TRBV29-1 TGCAGCGCCCCCCCCGAGGGACTAACTGAAGAGACCCAGTACTTC CSAPPEGLTEETQYF
. TRBJ2-5 15 TRBD1 TRBV6-2/TRBV6-3 TGTGCCAGCAGTTACGGGGACAGTAATAAGAGAACCCAGTACTTC CASSYGDSNKRTQYF
. TRBJ2-1 16 TRBD2 TRBV14 TGTGCCAGCAGCTTCAGCGGGGGGGCGGAGTACAATGAGCAGTTCTTC CASSFSGGAEYNEQFF
. TRBJ2-7 13 . TRBV20-1 TGCAGTGCCCCTGGGGTAACAAGTCAGGAGCAGTACTTC CSAPGVTSQEQYF
few TRBJ2-7 16 . TRBV2 TGTGCCAGCAGTGCGCACAACAGGGGGGGCCGAAACGAGCAGTACTTC CASSAHNRGGRNEQYF
. TRBJ2-2 13 . TRBV13 TGTGCCAGCAGCTTCCCGGGAACCGGGGAGCTGTTTTTT CASSFPGTGELFF
many TRBJ2-1 14 . TRBV7-8 TGTGCCAGCAGCTTAGTGGGTAACTACAATGAGCAGTTCTTC CASSLVGNYNEQFF
few TRBJ1-5 16 . TRBV15 TGTGCCACCAGCGCTATGAGGGACTTATCCTATCAGCCCCAGCATTTT CATSAMRDLSYQPQHF
few TRBJ2-2 14 . TRBV3-1 TGTGCCAGCAGCCAAGTGGGGAGCACCGGGGAGCTGTTTTTT CASSQVGSTGELFF
few TRBJ2-3 15 . TRBV14 TGTGCCAGCAGCCAACGTACCGGGTGGGAAGATACGCAGTATTTT CASSQRTGWEDTQYF
. TRBJ2-1 16 . TRBV30 TGTGCCTGGGGTGGCGGGATGGCGGGGTCTTTCAATGAGCAGTTCTTC CAWGGGMAGSFNEQFF
few TRBJ1-2 15 TRBD1 TRBV14 TGTGCCAGCAGCCAAGCAAGGGACAGCAAGTATGGCTACACCTTC CASSQARDSKYGYTF
. TRBJ1-5 14 TRBD1 TRBV19 TGTGCCAGTAGTCTCCGGGACAGGAATCAGCCCCAGCATTTT CASSLRDRNQPQHF
many TRBJ2-6 15 . TRBV2 TGTGCCAGCAGTCTGCGGTATTCTGGGGCCAACGTCCTGACTTTC CASSLRYSGANVLTF
many TRBJ2-1 16 TRBD2 TRBV5-1 TGCGCCAGCAGCTTGGGTATTCTAGCGGGGAGCAATGAGCAGTTCTTC CASSLGILAGSNEQFF
many TRBJ1-1 15 TRBD1 TRBV15 TGTGCCACCAGCAAGGGACAGGGGACGAACACTGAAGCTTTCTTT CATSKGQGTNTEAFF
. TRBJ2-3 10 . TRBV29-1 TGCAGCGTTACGCGGGATACGCAGTATTTT CSVTRDTQYF
. TRBJ2-2 15 . TRBV20-1 TGCAGTGCTAGACCCGGGACAACGAACACCGGGGAGCTGTTTTTT CSARPGTTNTGELFF
few TRBJ2-7 16 . TRBV4-2 TGTGCCAGCAGCCCTGCGGTAGCGGAACAAGGCTACGAGCAGTACTTC CASSPAVAEQGYEQYF
many TRBJ2-5 15 . TRBV3-1 TGTGCCTCGGACCAACCGGGACACGGTCAAGAGACCCAGTACTTC CASDQPGHGQETQYF
many TRBJ2-2 14 . TRBV14 TGTGCCAGCAGCCCATTCACGAACACCGGGGAGCTGTTTTTT CASSPFTNTGELFF
many TRBJ2-7 14 TRBD1 TRBV27 TGTGCCAGCAGTTTACAGGGACAGTCCTACGAGCAGTACTTC CASSLQGQSYEQYF
. TRBJ2-2 15 TRBD1 TRBV6-5 TGTGCCAGCAGTTCACAGGGGTTGGACACCGGGGAGCTGTTTTTT CASSSQGLDTGELFF
many TRBJ2-1 17 TRBD2 TRBV4-2 TGTGCCAGCAGCCAAGCGACCACTAGCGGGGGTTACAATGAGCAGTTCTTC CASSQATTSGGYNEQFF
. TRBJ2-1 15 . TRBV7-8 TGTGCCAGCAGCTTACGCCGGACCTACTACAATGAGCAGTTCTTC CASSLRRTYYNEQFF
many TRBJ2-1 17 TRBD2 TRBV4-1 TGCGCCAGCAGCCAAGGGGGATGGCGGGGGATATACAATGAGCAGTTCTTC CASSQGGWRGIYNEQFF
. TRBJ2-7 12 . TRBV12-3/TRBV12-4 TGTGCCAGCAGCCGACCCAGGGGGGAGGAGTACTTC CASSRPRGEEYF
many TRBJ2-2 12 . TRBV7-9 TGTGCCAGCAGAGGCGGGGCCGGGGAGCTGTTTTTT CASRGGAGELFF
many TRBJ2-1 12 TRBD1 TRBV7-8 TGTGCCAGCAGCTTAAGACAGGGTGAGCAGTTCTTC CASSLRQGEQFF
once TRBJ2-2 13 TRBD1 TRBV29-1 TGCAGCGTACACACAGGGGACACCGGGGAGCTGTTTTTT CSVHTGDTGELFF
. TRBJ1-2 12 TRBD1 TRBV27 TGTGCCAGCAGCTCAACAGGGGGTGGCTACACCTTC CASSSTGGGYTF
few TRBJ2-1 17 TRBD2 TRBV5-5 TGTGCCAGCAGCCGGCCTAGCGGGAGCATCTCCTACAATGAGCAGTTCTTC CASSRPSGSISYNEQFF
many TRBJ2-7 15 . TRBV3-1 TGTGCCAGCAGCCAAGGGACGGCAGGGGTCCACGAGCAGTACTTC CASSQGTAGVHEQYF
many TRBJ2-3 16 TRBD2 TRBV5-4 TGTGCCAGCAGCTTGTCGGCGGGGGGGCTATCAGATACGCAGTATTTT CASSLSAGGLSDTQYF